These 20 T cell receptor beta chains originate from one sample sequenced in a study of cytomegalovirus exposure and HLA in healthy donors. The PCR had 60 Vbeta and 13 Jbeta primers. Sequencing used immunoSEQ multiplex PCR; TCRdb keeps in-frame clones, though not all of them. The top ten hold under 1.5% of the sample, which has around 160,000 clones, around 80% seen once. Specimen: PBMCs. These receptors were collected from a male donor in good health and CMV-seronegative.

The rearrangement joins TRBV6-4 to TRBJ2-1; 8 bases match TRBD2. Per the germline V gene, CDR1 is MRHNA and CDR2 is SNTAGT. CDR3 length: 14 amino acids. J lost 8 bases, V lost 3 bases, and 6 bases had no gene match. This CDR3 reads CASSEGLGSDEQFF. For the CDR3, the DNA is TGTGCCAGCAGTGAGGGACTAGGGAGCGATGAGCAGTTCTTC.

The chain carries TRBV7-3 and TRBJ2-7, with D possibly being TRBD1 (6 bases). CDR3 length equals 13 residues. V was trimmed by 2 bases and J by 4 bases, leaving 9 bases between them. From germline, CDR1 is SGHTA and CDR2 FQGTGA. The CDR3 nucleotides read TGTGCCAGCAGCTTAGGCAGGGGTTACGAGCAGTACTTC. Its protein is CASSLGRGYEQYF.

V and J are TRBV4-3 and TRBJ1-1, with D possibly TRBD1 on 6 matching bases. The CDR3 covers 15 residues. Germline CDR1 LGHNA, CDR2 YSLEER. The V end was cut by 6 bases, the J end by 1 base, with 15 bases between. The CDR3 DNA is TGCGCCAGCAGACAAAACAAACAGGGGAACACTGAAGCTTTCTTT. This sequence encodes CASRQNKQGNTEAFF.

The rearrangement joins TRBV27 to TRBJ1-2; no clear D. V lost 5 bases to trimming and J lost 4 bases, with 14 bases between them. This CDR3 has 14 amino acids. Per germline, CDR1 MNHEY and CDR2 SMNVEV (reference sequence). The CDR3 coding sequence is TGTGCCAGCAGTCCCCAGTTGGGCCCCTATGGCTACACCTTC. Amino acids: CASSPQLGPYGYTF.

This clone was observed a single time. The chain joins TRBV19 to TRBJ2-6; D possibly corresponds to TRBD1 (6 bases). V lost 3 bases, J lost 4 bases, and 10 bases lay in between. CDR3 length equals 15 residues. Germline assignment: CDR1 LNHDA and CDR2 SQIVND (reference sequence). The CDR3 bases are TGTGCCAGTAGTATTATTACAGGGGGGGCCAACGTCCTGACTTTC. It yields the protein CASSIITGGANVLTF.

This clone was seen once. V gene TRBV15 combines with J gene TRBJ1-2; 8 bases are a match to TRBD1. This CDR3 is built from 14 residues. The junction had 5 bases not matched to a gene; V was cut back by 4 bases and J by 4 bases. CDR1 and CDR2 (germline): LNHNV, YYDKDF (reference sequence). The CDR3 region has the DNA TGTGCCACCAGCACCGGACAGGGAACCTATGGCTACACCTTC. Residues: CATSTGQGTYGYTF.

The J gene is TRBJ1-2, the V gene TRBV4-2; a possible D gene is TRBD1 (6 bases). Germline CDR1 reads LGHNA; CDR2 reads YNFKEQ. The ends were cut back, 0 bases at V and 7 bases at J, with 12 bases in the middle. The CDR3 spans 14 residues. Here the CDR3 DNA reads TGTGCCAGCAGCCAAGAGCTGACAGGTTCTGGCTACACCTTC. Protein: CASSQELTGSGYTF.

V is TRBV9 and J is TRBJ2-7; weak D call: TRBD1 (6 bases). This CDR3 contains 14 residues. The germline V gene encodes CDR1 SGDLS and CDR2 YYNGEE. The V end was cut by 3 bases, the J end by 3 bases, with 13 bases between. CDR3 amino acids: CASSAYLQGYEQYF. CDR3 bases: TGTGCCAGCAGCGCCTATTTACAGGGCTACGAGCAGTACTTC. The whole variable domain, remainder taken from reference TRBV9 and TRBJ2-7, is DSGVTQTPKHLITATGQRVTLRCSPRSGDLSVYWYQQSLDQGLQFLIQYYNGEERAKGNILERFSAQQFPDLHSELNLSSLELGDSALYFCASSAYLQGYEQYFGPGTRLTVT.

This chain links TRBV5-5 with TRBJ2-5; D might be TRBD1 (6 bases). In germline, CDR1 is SGHKS, CDR2 YYEKEE (reference sequence). CDR3 size: 14 residues. V was cut by 4 bases and J by 4 bases, with 14 bases left in between. DNA of the CDR3: TGTGCCAGCAGCCCCACAGGGCTTGGAGAGACCCAGTACTTC. This encodes CASSPTGLGETQYF.

This chain uses TRBV7-8 with TRBJ1-6, with 10 bases matching TRBD1. Losses at the gene ends were 0 bases for V and 4 bases for J; bases not matched to a gene: 0. This CDR3 is 16 amino acids long. Germline V CDR1 and CDR2: SGHVS, FQNEAQ. The CDR3 coding sequence is TGTGCCAGCAGCTTAGCGGGACAGGGGTATAATTCACCCCTCCACTTT. It is translated as CASSLAGQGYNSPLHF.

This chain connects TRBV28 to TRBJ2-1, with 7 bases that match TRBD2. V shed 5 bases and J 6 bases; nucleotides not matched to a gene: 10. The CDR3 runs to 15 residues. Germline CDR1 reads MDHEN; CDR2 reads SYDVKM. CDR3 in DNA: TGTGCCAGCAGTCCCGCCAGCGGGATTCCCAATGAGCAGTTCTTC. The encoded protein is CASSPASGIPNEQFF.

The rearrangement links TRBV7-2 to TRBJ2-3, with D hard to call. The CDR3 is 14 amino acids. V lost 1 base to trimming and J lost 0 bases, with 5 bases between them. CDR1 and CDR2 (germline): SGHTA, FQGNSA. CDR3 residues: CASSLGLSTDTQYF. The CDR3 DNA is TGTGCCAGCAGCTTAGGACTGAGCACAGATACGCAGTATTTT. Together with reference TRBV7-2 and TRBJ2-3, the CDR3 gives the full variable domain: GAGVSQSPSNKVTEKGKDVELRCDPISGHTALYWYRQSLGQGLEFLIYFQGNSAPDKSGLPSDRFSAERTGGSVSTLTIQRTQQEDSAVYLCASSLGLSTDTQYFGPGTRLTVL.

This clone was recorded once. The rearrangement uses TRBV10-3 and TRBJ2-3; 15 nucleotides match TRBD2. CDR1 ENHRY and CDR2 SYGVKD come from the germline V gene. Losses at the gene ends were 4 bases for V and 3 bases for J; bases not matched to a gene: 5. CDR3 size: 17 residues. In nucleotides, the CDR3 is TGTGCCATCAGTGGGACTAGCGGGAGGGCCAGAACAGATACGCAGTATTTT. Translated: CAISGTSGRARTDTQYF.

This clone was observed a single time. This rearrangement joins TRBV10-3 to TRBJ2-3; 7 bases fit TRBD1. Trimming took 0 bases from V and 6 from J; bases not matched to a gene: 6. Germline CDR1 is ENHRY and CDR2 is SYGVKD. There are 15 residues in the CDR3. CDR3 loop: CAISESRDSVDTQYF. DNA for the CDR3: TGTGCCATCAGTGAGTCGAGGGACAGTGTGGATACGCAGTATTTT.

On this clone itself: One end of the junction fails to match germline, which may point to a read error. This sample includes further DNA sequences coding for the same CDR3. This CDR3 is CASSQEFRGTEAFF. The CDR3 coding sequence is TGCGCCAGCAGCCAAGAGTTCAGGGGCACTGAGGCTTTCTTT. The gene calls are TRBV4-1 and TRBJ1-1, with D perhaps matching TRBD1 (6 bases). This CDR3 has 14 amino acids. The V gene's germline CDR1 is MGHRA and CDR2 YSYEKL.

The CDR3 reads CASSEAGGPTDTQYF. The CDR3 region has the DNA TGTGCCAGCAGTGAAGCGGGAGGCCCTACAGATACGCAGTATTTT. The V gene is TRBV6-1, the J gene TRBJ2-3, with D possibly matching TRBD2 (6 bases). V dropped 0 bases and J dropped 3 bases, with 10 bases sitting between them. Germline lookup yields CDR1 MNHNS and CDR2 SASEGT. There are 15 residues in the CDR3.

The chain is built from TRBV29-1 and TRBJ2-1; 11 nucleotides agree with TRBD2. CDR1 and CDR2 from the germline V gene are SQVTM and ANQGSEA. The CDR3 spans 13 residues. The CDR3 loop is CTFTSGGYNEQFF. DNA of the CDR3: TGCACCTTCACTAGCGGGGGCTACAATGAGCAGTTCTTC.

This chain links TRBV5-5 with TRBJ2-4; possible D gene TRBD1, 7 bases. This CDR3 region has 18 residues. Between the trimmed V and J ends, which lost 1 base and 0 bases, there was a span of 17 bases. The V gene's germline CDR1 is SGHKS and CDR2 YYEKEE (reference sequence). CDR3 region: CASSLTGEAYLAKNIQYF. CDR3 bases: TGTGCCAGCAGCTTGACAGGGGAGGCATACCTAGCCAAAAACATTCAGTACTTC.

This rearrangement joins TRBV30 to TRBJ2-1, with 9 bases matching TRBD2. CDR1 is GTSNPN and CDR2 is SVGIG in the germline V gene (reference sequence). Germline trimming cut 5 bases from V and 9 bases from J; bases unmatched to any gene: 11. The CDR3 sequence is 14 residues long. The CDR3 bases are TGTGCCTGGGCAAGCGGGAGGCCCCCCTTTGAGCAGTTCTTC. Translation: CAWASGRPPFEQFF.

The chain employs TRBV5-6 and TRBJ1-5; no firm D call. Per germline, CDR1 SGHDT and CDR2 YYEEEE. The CDR3 runs to 17 residues. The V and J ends lost 2 bases and 0 bases respectively, with 15 bases between them. The CDR3 DNA reads as TGTGCCAGCAGCTTCTTAGGCCCCGGGAATAGCAATCAGCCCCAGCATTTT. Residues: CASSFLGPGNSNQPQHF. Full variable domain (remainder filled in from reference TRBV5-6 and TRBJ1-5): DAGVTQSPTHLIKTRGQQVTLRCSPKSGHDTVSWYQQALGQGPQFIFQYYEEEERQRGNFPDRFSGHQFPNYSSELNVNALLLGDSALYLCASSFLGPGNSNQPQHFGDGTRLSIL.